The text below deals with one TCR beta chain. The antigen remains undetermined. The entry originates in a study of cytomegalovirus exposure and HLA in healthy donors. The PCR made use of 60 Vbeta and 13 Jbeta primers. Data came from immunoSEQ multiplex PCR; TCRdb stores just in-frame clones and leaves some out. The sample has under 150,000 clones; nearly 80% are singletons. V dropped 3 bases and J dropped 6 bases, with 10 bases sitting between them. The CDR3 runs to 13 residues. Germline values: CDR1 SGHRS, CDR2 YFSETQ. Study-level results: Association of approximately 16,000 TCR beta sequences with HLA alleles was found at 0.05 false discovery rate in a later analysis. Researchers had no immune exposure information except CMV serostatus available.

The TCR comes from a young woman in good health and CMV-seronegative. Sequences were obtained from PBMCs. This chain joins TRBV5-1 and TRBJ2-4; possible D gene TRBD1, 5 bases. This CDR3 reads CASSSGQGNIQYF. CDR3 DNA: TGCGCCAGCAGCTCGGGTCAGGGAAACATTCAGTACTTC. The complete variable domain, with remaining parts taken from reference TRBV5-1 and TRBJ2-4, reads KAGVTQTPRYLIKTRGQQVTLSCSPISGHRSVSWYQQTPGQGLQFLFEYFSETQRNKGNFPGRFSGRQFSNSRSEMNVSTLELGDSALYLCASSSGQGNIQYFGAGTRLSVL.